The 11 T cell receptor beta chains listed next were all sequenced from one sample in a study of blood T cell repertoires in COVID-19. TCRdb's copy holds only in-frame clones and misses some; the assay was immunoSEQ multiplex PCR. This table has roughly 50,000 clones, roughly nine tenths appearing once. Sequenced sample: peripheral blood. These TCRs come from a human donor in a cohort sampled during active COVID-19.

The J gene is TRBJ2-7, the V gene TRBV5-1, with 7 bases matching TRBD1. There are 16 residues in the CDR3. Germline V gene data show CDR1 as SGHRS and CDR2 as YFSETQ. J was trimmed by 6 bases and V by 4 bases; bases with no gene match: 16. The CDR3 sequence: CASSSPETGNLVEQYF. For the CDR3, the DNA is TGCGCCAGCAGCAGCCCCGAGACAGGGAATTTAGTCGAGCAGTACTTC.

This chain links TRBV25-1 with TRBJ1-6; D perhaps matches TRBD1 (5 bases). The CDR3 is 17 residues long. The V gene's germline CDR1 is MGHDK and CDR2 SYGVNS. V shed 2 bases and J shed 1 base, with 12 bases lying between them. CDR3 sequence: CASSERGGGSYNSPLHF. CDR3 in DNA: TGTGCCAGCAGTGAAAGGGGTGGGGGGTCCTATAATTCACCCCTCCACTTT.

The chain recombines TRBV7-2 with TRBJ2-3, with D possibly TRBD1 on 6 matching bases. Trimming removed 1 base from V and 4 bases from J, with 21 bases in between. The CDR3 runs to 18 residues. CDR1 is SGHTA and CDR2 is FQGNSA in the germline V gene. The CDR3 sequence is CASSLGWQGRHGADTQYF. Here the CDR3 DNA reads TGTGCCAGCAGCTTAGGGTGGCAGGGGAGACATGGGGCAGATACGCAGTATTTT.

CDR3 nucleotide sequence: TGTGCCAGCACAACAGGGAGCTCTGGAAACACCATATATTTT. Its protein is CASTTGSSGNTIYF. The V call is TRBV6-5, the J call TRBJ1-3; a weak D match, TRBD1 (6 bases). Trimming shortened V by 7 bases and J by 0 bases, and 10 bases separated the two germline ends. Germline V CDR1 and CDR2: MNHEY, SVGAGI. The CDR3 is 14 residues long.

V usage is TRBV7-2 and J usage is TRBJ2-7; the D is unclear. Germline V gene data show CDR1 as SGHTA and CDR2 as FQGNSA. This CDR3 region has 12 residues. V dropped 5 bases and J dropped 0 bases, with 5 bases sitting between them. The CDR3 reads CASSPYSYEQYF. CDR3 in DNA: TGTGCCAGCAGCCCCTACTCCTACGAGCAGTACTTC.

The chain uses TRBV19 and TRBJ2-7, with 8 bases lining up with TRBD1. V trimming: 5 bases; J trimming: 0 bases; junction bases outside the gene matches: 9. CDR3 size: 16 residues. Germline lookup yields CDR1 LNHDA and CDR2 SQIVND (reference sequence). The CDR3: CASSSRTGFSSYEQYF. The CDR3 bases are TGTGCCAGTAGTTCCCGGACAGGGTTTAGCTCCTACGAGCAGTACTTC.

The CDR3, as DNA: TGTGCCAGCAGCTTAGACGGCGGGGCCATCTATGGCTACACCTTC. As protein: CASSLDGGAIYGYTF. The rearrangement joins TRBV7-9 to TRBJ1-2, with D possibly TRBD1 on 5 matching bases. V lost 1 base and J lost 4, with 13 bases in between. The CDR3 is 15 amino acids. Germline assignment: CDR1 SEHNR and CDR2 FQNEAQ (reference sequence).

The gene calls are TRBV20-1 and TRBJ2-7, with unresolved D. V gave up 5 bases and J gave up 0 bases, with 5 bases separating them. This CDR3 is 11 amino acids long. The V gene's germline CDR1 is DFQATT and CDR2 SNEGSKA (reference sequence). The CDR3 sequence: CSALRSYEQYF. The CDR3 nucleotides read TGCAGTGCTCTCCGCTCCTACGAGCAGTACTTC.

CDR3 in amino acids: CSARGTGGTSYGYTF. The CDR3, as DNA: TGCAGCGCCCGCGGGACAGGGGGCACTAGCTATGGCTACACCTTC. The chain combines TRBV29-1 with TRBJ1-2; 12 bases agree with TRBD1. The CDR3 is 15 residues long. The J segment lost 4 bases and the V segment lost 7 bases, leaving 10 bases of the junction unmatched. CDR1 and CDR2 (germline): SQVTM, ANQGSEA.

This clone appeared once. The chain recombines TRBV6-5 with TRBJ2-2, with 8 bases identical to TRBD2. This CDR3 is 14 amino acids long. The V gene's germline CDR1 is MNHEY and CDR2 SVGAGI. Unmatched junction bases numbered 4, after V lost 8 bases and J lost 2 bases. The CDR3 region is CASHGGGNTGELFF. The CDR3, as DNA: TGTGCCAGCCACGGGGGGGGCAACACCGGGGAGCTGTTTTTT.

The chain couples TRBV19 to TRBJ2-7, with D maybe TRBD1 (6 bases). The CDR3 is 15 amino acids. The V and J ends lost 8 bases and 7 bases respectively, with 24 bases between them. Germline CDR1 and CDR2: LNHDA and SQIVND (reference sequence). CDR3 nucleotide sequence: TGTGCCAGTGGAAGGGACAATCCCCTGTCATGTGAGCAGTACTTC. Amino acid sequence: CASGRDNPLSCEQYF.